This T cell receptor beta chain was sequenced for a study of T cell responses to AZD1222 COVID-19 vaccine (dated by TCRdb to 2020 to 2022). Regarding the complete study: AZD1222 recipients with second doses at about 4 weeks or about 12 weeks were pooled, because spike-specific TCR depth and breadth did not differ between schedules. A total of 230 or so trial participants underwent TCR sequencing, of whom some 210 received two doses of AZD1222 and 26 received two doses of the MenACWY control vaccine. Trial participants were enrolled by age into 18-55, 56-69 and 70-plus year subgroups, with about 150, 28 and 57 TCR-sequenced participants respectively. On the study overall, not on this receptor specifically: In the small 56-69-year group, the increase in depth fell short of significance, most likely because of low power. Vaccine-associated CD4 TCRs spanned the whole spike protein, with dominant responses in regions 160-218 and 743-854. Reportedly, almost half of the unique spike-specific TCRs recognized epitopes lying outside the regions that are mutated in the B.1.351 and B.1.1.7 variants. Only five or six AZD1222 recipients were SARS-CoV-2 seropositive at baseline, limiting conclusions about previously exposed vaccinees. After two AZD1222 doses, both the breadth and the depth of spike-specific TCRs were significantly higher than at day 0 and than in MenACWY recipients. Most participants were white British and females outnumbered males, and the authors suggested that clonal diversity may have been underestimated. Because no samples from the day 14 peak response were available, repertoires could be characterized only after the peak T cell response.

V loses 1 base, J loses 4 bases, and the germline ends lie 10 bases apart. The CDR3 contains 14 residues, cysteine and phenylalanine counted. CDR3 DNA is the only sequence kept; it has 42 bases, read in frame from the first base. CDR1 SGHTA and CDR2 FQGNSA are derived from the germline V gene. In regard to this clone: The specificity of this receptor is unknown. No base qualities exist here, and no much larger clone lies one base off it.

The time point label for this specimen denotes: baseline before first vaccination. Vaccinee samples came from UK trials COV001 and COV002, including a single-blind randomized controlled phase 2/3 trial of AZD1222 (ChAdOx1 nCoV-19) in healthy adults. For TCRbeta chain sequencing, PBMC samples from trial participants were taken at day 0 and at day 28 after the second dose. The CDR3 regions of human TCRbeta chains were analyzed by immunosequencing. Processing in the source paper ran as follows. Repertoire TCRs were checked for matches against a reference library of SARS-CoV-2-specific TCRs that had been generated using the MIRA antigen-specificity platform. Breadth was defined as the fraction of unique TCRs that were SARS-CoV-2-associated. Depth was defined as the fraction of total T cells that were SARS-CoV-2-associated. Using the MIRA data, each spike-specific TCR was mapped to the spike region that the TCR reacts to and placed in a CD4 or CD8 class. Log10-transformed breadth and depth values were compared by one-way ANOVA with Sidak's multiple comparisons tests. Drawn from immuneACCESS, this table holds only the in-frame rearrangements with V and J called that TCRdb kept. Clones are partly lost; checked studies trace under half to an unresolved V gene and leave the rest unexplained. The V and J calls and clone size are taken from that table; D and trimming were inferred from the DNA. For this sample the table gives 130,000 to 150,000 clones, of which about nine tenths were detected only once. The ten largest clones capture around 3.7% of the sample.

This receptor chain uses TRBV7-2 and TRBJ1-1; the D gene cannot be named for sure. Sequenced material: peripheral blood, taken on day 0 of AZD1222 vaccination. This sequence was found in an adult in good health. The CDR3 has the sequence CASSLGGVPTEAFF. The nucleotide sequence is given as TGTGCCAGCAGCTTAGGAGGAGTGCCCACTGAAGCTTTCTTT.